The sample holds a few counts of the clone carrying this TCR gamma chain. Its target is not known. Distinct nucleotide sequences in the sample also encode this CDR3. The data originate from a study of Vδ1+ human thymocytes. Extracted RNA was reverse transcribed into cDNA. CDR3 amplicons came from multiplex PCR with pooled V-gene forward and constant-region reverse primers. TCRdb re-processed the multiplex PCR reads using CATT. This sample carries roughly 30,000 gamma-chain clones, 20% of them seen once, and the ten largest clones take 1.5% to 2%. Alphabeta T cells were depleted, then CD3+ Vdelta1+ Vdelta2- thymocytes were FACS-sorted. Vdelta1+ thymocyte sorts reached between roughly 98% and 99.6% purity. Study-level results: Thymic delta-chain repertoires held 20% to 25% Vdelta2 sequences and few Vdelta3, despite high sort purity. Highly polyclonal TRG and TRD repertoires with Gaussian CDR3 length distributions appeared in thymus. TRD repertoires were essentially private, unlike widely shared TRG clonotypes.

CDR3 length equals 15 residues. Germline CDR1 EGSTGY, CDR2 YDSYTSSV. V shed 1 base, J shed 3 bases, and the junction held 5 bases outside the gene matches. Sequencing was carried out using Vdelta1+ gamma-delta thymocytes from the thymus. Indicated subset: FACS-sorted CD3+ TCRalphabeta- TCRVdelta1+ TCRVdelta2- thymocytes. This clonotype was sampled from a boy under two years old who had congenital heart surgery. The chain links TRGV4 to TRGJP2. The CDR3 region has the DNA TGTGCCACCTGGGATGGCCGGGGTAGTGATTGGATCAAGACGTTT. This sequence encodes CATWDGRGSDWIKTF.